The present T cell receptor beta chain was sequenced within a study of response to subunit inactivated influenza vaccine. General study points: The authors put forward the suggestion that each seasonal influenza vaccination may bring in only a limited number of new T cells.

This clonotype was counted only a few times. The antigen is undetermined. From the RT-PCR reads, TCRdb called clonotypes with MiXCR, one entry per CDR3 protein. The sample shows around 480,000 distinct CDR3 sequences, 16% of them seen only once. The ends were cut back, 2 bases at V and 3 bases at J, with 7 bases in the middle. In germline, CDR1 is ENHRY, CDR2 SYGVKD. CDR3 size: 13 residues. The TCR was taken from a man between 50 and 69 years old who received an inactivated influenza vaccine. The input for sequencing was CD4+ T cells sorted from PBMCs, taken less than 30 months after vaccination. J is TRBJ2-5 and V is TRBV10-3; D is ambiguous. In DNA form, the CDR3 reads TGTGCCATCAGTGAGACCCAGGAAGAGACCCAGTACTTC. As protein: CAISETQEETQYF.